The present T cell receptor (beta chain) was sequenced within a study of shared clonotypes between healthy human individuals. Concerning this clone: Antigen unknown.

Findings of the study overall: An expected dependence of interdonor clonotype sharing on sequencing depth was noted. A reduction in generation probabilities was seen for non-shared clonotypes relative to those shared by all four donors.

In the original workflow: ImmunoSEQ output lacked quality scores and full-length reads, limiting matched filtering. Assay: immunoSEQ multiplex PCR; the TCRdb copy retains only in-frame clones and omits some. V and J calls and clone size are those listed in that table; D and trimming were worked out from the DNA. This table has over a million clones, about 70% appearing once. Source material: memory CD4+ T cells sorted from blood. Subset of the sample: CD45RA-negative fraction. The TCR comes from a man between 18 and 29 years old in good health.

The CDR3 nucleotides read TGTGCCAGCAGCCCTCAGGGGCAGCCGGTAAACTATGGCTACACCTTC. Amino acids: CASSPQGQPVNYGYTF. The gene calls are TRBV13 and TRBJ1-2, with D possibly being TRBD1 (6 bases). Trimming took off 5 bases at V and 2 bases at J, with 18 bases between the two ends. The CDR3 has 16 amino acids. Germline lookup yields CDR1 PRHDT and CDR2 FYEKMQ (reference sequence).